This TCR beta chain was recorded in a study of blood T cell repertoires in COVID-19. Study-wide background: Acute-phase and convalescent COVID-19 samples originated in the United States, Italy and Spain. From T cells, B-cell-depleted T cells, or PBMCs came the material, which was cDNA or gDNA.

Under the authors' procedure: The assay estimated nucleated cells by amplifying reference gene primers. Assay used: immunoSEQ multiplex PCR; TCRdb lists only in-frame clones, some missing. D and trimming were read from the DNA, whereas the V and J calls and clone size are those reported in that table. The sample records under 200,000 clones, around 72% being singletons. This CDR3 is built from 16 residues. The germline V gene encodes CDR1 MNHEY and CDR2 SVGAGI. V was cut by 2 bases and J by 4 bases, with 18 bases left in between. This receptor was taken from a woman of 80 years or more with acute or convalescent COVID-19. Sequenced input: peripheral blood. The chain employs TRBV6-5 and TRBJ2-7, with D maybe TRBD2 (6 bases). CDR3 nucleotide sequence: TGTGCCAGCAGTTACGCCCCGGGACTTGGATTTTACGAGCAGTACTTC. It encodes CASSYAPGLGFYEQYF.